The T cell receptor beta chain under discussion was sequenced for a study of response to subunit inactivated influenza vaccine. This clonotype was seen a handful of times. The antigen is unknown. TCRdb called the RT-PCR reads again in MiXCR, with one record for every CDR3 protein. This table has around 520,000 distinct CDR3 sequences, less than 30% appearing once. The CDR3 consists of 15 residues. V was clipped by 4 bases and J by 3 bases; unmatched bases: 8. Germline V gene sequence: CDR1 SGHRS, CDR2 YFSETQ. Whole-study findings and limits: Seasonal influenza vaccination, on each occasion, was suggested by the authors to recruit few new T cells.

This chain joins TRBV5-1 and TRBJ2-7; 9 nucleotides match TRBD2. The source of this sequence is a man aged 50-59 years who received an inactivated influenza vaccine. This specimen was CD4+ T cells sorted from PBMCs, taken 4 to 6 days after vaccination. The CDR3 sequence: CASSPGAGGFYEQYF. CDR3 bases: TGCGCCAGCAGCCCTGGAGCGGGAGGTTTCTACGAGCAGTACTTC.